The present entry profiles one T cell receptor (beta chain) with its context. The CDR3 has 17 residues. Germline CDR1 reads SGDLS; CDR2 reads YYNGEE. V dropped 0 bases and J dropped 2; count of bases not matched to a gene: 6. These data originate in a study of blood T cell repertoires in COVID-19. Here immunoSEQ multiplex PCR was the method, and the copy in TCRdb shows in-frame clones only, minus some. The table lists around 78,000 clones, 88% of them singletons. V and J are TRBV9 and TRBJ2-1; the match to TRBD1 covers 9 bases. The sample was peripheral blood. The source of this sequence is a human donor in a cohort sampled during active COVID-19. This CDR3 reads CASSVEGTGFPYNEQFF. The CDR3 nucleotides are TGTGCCAGCAGCGTAGAGGGGACAGGGTTCCCCTACAATGAGCAGTTCTTC.